This T cell receptor beta chain was identified during a study of cytomegalovirus exposure and HLA in healthy donors. The PCR made use of 60 Vbeta and 13 Jbeta primers. Clones were read by immunoSEQ multiplex PCR, and TCRdb kept only the in-frame ones, dropping some. The sample shows roughly 140,000 clones, approximately 81% of them seen only once. There are 15 residues in the CDR3. J lost 2 bases, V lost 5 bases, and 7 bases had no gene match. Germline V gene data show CDR1 as PRHDT and CDR2 as FYEKMQ (reference sequence). The sequenced sample was PBMCs. The V and J genes are TRBV13 and TRBJ2-3; 7 bases map to TRBD2. This TCR was recovered from a boy aged 2-15 years in good health and CMV-seronegative. This CDR3 reads CASSLWGGDTDTQYF. As DNA, the CDR3 is TGTGCCAGCAGCCTCTGGGGGGGGGACACAGATACGCAGTATTTT.